One and the same sample provided the 16 T cell receptor beta chains below, sequenced in a study of regulatory T cells in long-lasting Graves disease. Library construction for TCR beta used iRepertoire HTBI primers and Arm-PCR of CDR3 regions. Each CDR3 protein gets one entry after TCRdb re-called the multiplex PCR reads with MiXCR. The sample has 400,000 or so distinct CDR3 sequences, about a quarter seen once. This sample's time point: persistent/refractory GD, antithyroid drugs over 5 years with positive TRAb. The TCR library used RNA extracted from PBMCs. Sequenced material: peripheral blood mononuclear cells (PBMCs), taken when the disease was refractory, from a patient treated with antithyroid drugs. These receptors originate from a female donor with Graves disease.

In its sample, this clonotype was seen many times. This rearrangement joins TRBV28 to TRBJ1-5, with 7 bases fitting TRBD1. The V and J ends lost 2 bases and 3 bases, in that order; junction bases with no gene match: 7. Looked up from germline, CDR1 is MDHEN and CDR2 is SYDVKM. There are 16 residues in the CDR3. The CDR3 nucleotides read TGTGCCAGCAGTTTAATGTACAGGGGTACCAATCAGCCCCAGCATTTT. It encodes CASSLMYRGTNQPQHF. Full variable domain (remainder filled in from reference TRBV28 and TRBJ1-5): DVKVTQSSRYLVKRTGEKVFLECVQDMDHENMFWYRQDPGLGLRLIYFSYDVKMKEKGDIPEGYSVSREKKERFSLILESASTNQTSMYLCASSLMYRGTNQPQHFGDGTRLSIL.

By its share, this clonotype is medium-sized (0.01 to 0.1%). V gene TRBV24-1 combines with J gene TRBJ1-5; D is possibly TRBD1 (5 bases). There are 13 residues in the CDR3. V was pared by 5 bases and J by 7 bases, with 11 bases between. The germline gives CDR1 KGHDR, CDR2 SFDVKD. In DNA, the CDR3 is TGTGCCACCAGTGGGCAGGGCGAACAGCCCCAGCATTTT. It yields the protein CATSGQGEQPQHF.

This clonotype was recorded a few times. This chain joins TRBV2 and TRBJ1-3; D is ambiguous. The V end lost 6 bases, the J end lost 0 bases, and 9 bases lay between the germline ends. CDR3 length equals 14 residues. Germline assignment: CDR1 SNHLY and CDR2 FYNNEI. CDR3 sequence reads: CASSPMGSGNTIYF. CDR3 bases: TGTGCCAGCAGCCCCATGGGCTCTGGAAACACCATATATTTT.

The V call is TRBV29-1, the J call TRBJ2-6; no reliable D call. Trimming shortened V by 5 bases and J by 1 base, and 6 bases separated the two germline ends. The CDR3 is 13 residues long. Germline lookup yields CDR1 SQVTM and CDR2 ANQGSEA. CDR3 residues: CSVQWSGANVLTF. Written as DNA, the CDR3 is TGCAGCGTTCAGTGGTCTGGGGCCAACGTCCTGACTTTC.

This clonotype was seen at least ten times. The rearrangement uses TRBV7-2 and TRBJ1-2, with D possibly TRBD1 on 5 matching bases. The germline V gene has CDR1 SGHTA and CDR2 FQGNSA. The CDR3 has 14 amino acids. Trimming pared 1 base from V and 4 bases from J, leaving 10 bases between. CDR3 sequence (DNA): TGTGCCAGCAGCTTAGAGCCCGGGACCTATGGCTACACCTTC. Its protein product is CASSLEPGTYGYTF.

This clonotype has just a few counts. The chain combines TRBV18 with TRBJ2-7; D perhaps matches TRBD1 (6 bases). Germline CDR1 reads KGHSH; CDR2 reads LQKENI. V was clipped by 4 bases and J by 2 bases, with 9 bases between them. The CDR3 consists of 13 residues. In DNA form, the CDR3 reads TGTGCCAGCTCACGGACAGAGACCTACGAGCAGTACTTC. Its translation: CASSRTETYEQYF.

The chain employs TRBV7-2 and TRBJ2-2; D is unresolved. The CDR3 loop spans 16 amino acids. Trimming left V 7 bases short and J 2 bases short, with 17 bases between. The germline CDR1 and CDR2 sequences are SGHTA and FQGNSA. The CDR3 reads CASTRVGGKNTGELFF. Written as DNA, the CDR3 is TGTGCCAGCACCCGGGTAGGCGGCAAAAACACCGGGGAGCTGTTTTTT.

This chain connects TRBV6-1 to TRBJ2-2; 11 bases agree with TRBD1. V shed 4 bases, J shed 7 bases, and the junction held 5 bases outside the gene matches. Germline V gene lookup returns CDR1 MNHNS and CDR2 SASEGT. The length of the CDR3 is 15 residues. This chain's CDR3 is CASSAGTGGSGELFF. CDR3 bases: TGTGCCAGCAGTGCTGGGACAGGGGGGAGCGGGGAGCTGTTTTTT.

The V and J genes are TRBV7-2 and TRBJ1-4; 9 bases agree with TRBD1. The V and J ends lost 5 bases and 10 bases, in that order; junction bases with no gene match: 11. This CDR3 is 15 amino acids long. Germline values: CDR1 SGHTA, CDR2 FQGNSA. CDR3 protein: CASSKGTGLVGKLFF. The CDR3 DNA reads as TGTGCCAGCAGCAAGGGGACAGGGCTAGTTGGAAAACTGTTTTTT.

V usage is TRBV3-1 and J usage is TRBJ1-3, with D possibly matching TRBD1 (5 bases). There are 15 residues in the CDR3. Germline V CDR1 and CDR2: LGHDT, YNNKEL (reference sequence). The germline V and J ends were trimmed by 4 bases and 0 bases, with 10 bases remaining between them. The CDR3 DNA is TGTGCCAGCAGCCTGCGACAGAGCTCTGGAAACACCATATATTTT. The encoded protein is CASSLRQSSGNTIYF.

The rearrangement uses TRBV9 and TRBJ2-5, with TRBD2 as a possible D gene (5 bases). Per germline, CDR1 SGDLS and CDR2 YYNGEE. The CDR3 has 14 residues. Between the trimmed V and J ends, which lost 0 bases and 5 bases, there was a span of 11 bases. For the CDR3, the DNA is TGTGCCAGCAGCGTAGCGGCTAGCTGGGAGACCCAGTACTTC. Protein product: CASSVAASWETQYF.

The rearrangement links TRBV19 to TRBJ1-2; a weak D match, TRBD1 (5 bases). Germline assignment: CDR1 LNHDA and CDR2 SQIVND (reference sequence). V lost 6 bases and J 6 bases, leaving 17 bases between the germline ends. This CDR3 has 14 amino acids. CDR3: CASSLNFGTDGYTF. CDR3 sequence (DNA): TGTGCCAGTAGCCTAAATTTCGGGACGGATGGCTACACCTTC. Based on the CDR3 plus reference TRBV19 and TRBJ1-2, the full variable domain is DGGITQSPKYLFRKEGQNVTLSCEQNLNHDAMYWYRQDPGQGLRLIYYSQIVNDFQKGDIAEGYSVSREKKESFPLTVTSAQKNPTAFYLCASSLNFGTDGYTFGSGTRLTVV.

V gene TRBV30 combines with J gene TRBJ1-5; TRBD1 might be the D (6 bases). Between the trimmed V and J ends, which lost 2 bases and 0 bases, there was a span of 11 bases. The CDR3 sequence is 15 residues long. Germline CDR1 is GTSNPN and CDR2 is SVGIG (reference sequence). The CDR3 DNA follows: TGTGCCTGGAGTTCTGGGGGCCTTAGCAATCAGCCCCAGCATTTT. Protein: CAWSSGGLSNQPQHF.

A single count supports this clonotype. At one end, the junction sequence differs from germline, possibly due to a read error. This chain links TRBV6-1 with TRBJ1-1; a weak D match, TRBD1 (5 bases). CDR1 MNHNS and CDR2 SASEGT come from the germline V gene. The CDR3 runs to 14 residues. The CDR3 nucleotides are TGTGCCAGCCGAATACTAGGGGCCCCCCGCGAAGCTTCCTTT. Residues: CASRILGAPREASF.

A few counts support this clonotype. This chain connects TRBV12-3 or TRBV12-4 to TRBJ1-2; weak D call: TRBD1 (5 bases). The ends were cut back, 1 base at V and 6 bases at J, with 12 bases in the middle. The CDR3 spans 14 residues. The CDR3, as DNA: TGTGCCAGCAGTTTAGTTTGGGGGTCGGATGGCTACACCTTC. It specifies CASSLVWGSDGYTF.

This chain uses TRBV5-1 with TRBJ2-2; no clear D gene. Germline CDR1 SGHRS, CDR2 YFSETQ. The CDR3 is 15 residues long. Trimming removed 3 bases from V and 3 bases from J, with 12 bases in between. For the CDR3, the DNA is TGCGCCAGCAGCTCAGACGTGGGCTACACCGGGGAGCTGTTTTTT. The encoded protein is CASSSDVGYTGELFF.